These 16 T cell receptor beta chains were sequenced from one sample in a study of CD8+CD57+ T cells in acquired aplastic anemia. CDR3 and TCR beta VDJ profiling relied on a genomic DNA template. Via MiXCR, TCRdb re-called the reads, giving one row per CDR3 protein. The sample shows roughly 180,000 distinct CDR3 sequences, 63% of them seen only once. Individuals selected for sequencing had exhibited CD8+CD57+ cell expansion on flow cytometry. Material for sequencing was sorted CD4+, CD8+, or CD8+CD57+ T cells (not recorded which) from PBMCs. The receptors derive from a human donor with aplastic anemia.

At least ten counts were recorded for this clonotype. This chain uses TRBV7-6 with TRBJ2-1; D not resolved. The CDR3 covers 13 residues. V was clipped by 5 bases and J by 0 bases, with 5 bases between them. The germline V gene encodes CDR1 SGHVS and CDR2 FNYEAQ. The CDR3 nucleotides read TGTGCCAGCAGCCTTAGCTCCTACAATGAGCAGTTCTTC. This gives the protein CASSLSSYNEQFF.

V gene TRBV7-3 combines with J gene TRBJ2-3; 7 bases align to TRBD2. Unmatched junction bases numbered 6, after V lost 7 bases and J lost 5 bases. Germline V gene lookup returns CDR1 SGHTA and CDR2 FQGTGA. This CDR3 contains 13 residues. In DNA form, the CDR3 reads TGTGCCAGCATTAAAACGGGAGGAGATACGCAGTATTTT. Amino acid sequence: CASIKTGGDTQYF.

This CDR3 is CASSEWGKNQPQHF. The CDR3 bases are TGCGCCAGCAGTGAGTGGGGGAAGAATCAGCCCCAGCATTTT. The rearrangement joins TRBV10-2 to TRBJ1-5, with D tentatively TRBD1 (5 bases). This CDR3 comprises 14 residues. The V end was cut by 1 base, the J end by 4 bases, with 8 bases between. Germline V gene data show CDR1 as WSHSY and CDR2 as SAAADI.

The table lists this clonotype with many counts. This chain's CDR3 is CASSSRDRDDTEAFF. CDR3 coding DNA: TGTGCCAGCAGCTCTCGGGACAGGGATGATACTGAAGCTTTCTTT. The genes are TRBV7-9 and TRBJ1-1; 9 bases map to TRBD1. The CDR3 loop spans 15 amino acids. Looked up from germline, CDR1 is SEHNR and CDR2 is FQNEAQ (reference sequence). With 4 bases clipped from V and 5 bases from J, the junction kept 8 bases outside the gene matches.

V is TRBV20-1 and J is TRBJ1-2; the match to TRBD1 covers 8 bases. This CDR3 is 13 amino acids long. With 3 bases clipped from V and 8 bases from J, the junction kept 8 bases outside the gene matches. Germline-derived CDR1 and CDR2 are DFQATT and SNEGSKA (reference sequence). CDR3 nucleotides: TGCAGTGCTAGTGCCGGACAGGGTAGCGGCTACACCTTC. The encoded protein is CSASAGQGSGYTF.

There are a few counts of this clonotype. This rearrangement joins TRBV12-3 or TRBV12-4 to TRBJ2-1, with TRBD2 matching 9 bases. Trimming took 6 bases from V and 1 from J; bases not matched to a gene: 4. The CDR3 has 15 residues. CDR3 protein: CASSRSGGSYNEQFF. The DNA for the CDR3 is TGTGCCAGCAGCCGGAGCGGGGGGTCCTACAATGAGCAGTTCTTC.

The CDR3: CASSGTGVSPLHF. As DNA, the CDR3 is TGTGCCAGTAGCGGGACAGGGGTTTCACCCCTCCACTTT. The J gene is TRBJ1-6, the V gene TRBV19, with 10 bases aligning to TRBD1. CDR1 and CDR2 (germline): LNHDA, SQIVND (reference sequence). V gave up 6 bases and J gave up 9 bases; unmatched junction bases: 2. The CDR3 spans 13 residues.

This clonotype was found many times. V gene TRBV9 combines with J gene TRBJ1-4; D is ambiguous. The CDR3 is made up of 13 amino acids. Germline loops: CDR1 SGDLS, CDR2 YYNGEE. V was shortened by 4 bases and J by 8 bases, with 12 bases between the two germline ends. The CDR3 loop is CASSSTTGEKLFF. In DNA, the CDR3 is TGTGCCAGCAGCTCTACGACCGGGGAAAAACTGTTTTTT.

In the case of this clonotype: A much more abundant neighbour one base away suggests this may be a read error. The genes are TRBV12-3 or TRBV12-4 and TRBJ2-3, with unresolved D. The CDR3 length is 14 residues. V dropped 6 bases and J dropped 0 bases, with 10 bases sitting between them. CDR3 protein: CASSPGPSTDTQYF. CDR3 coding DNA: TGTGCCAGCAGCCCGGGCCCCAGCACAGATACGCAGTATTTT.

The V and J genes are TRBV14 and TRBJ2-1, with D possibly TRBD2 on 6 matching bases. The germline gives CDR1 SGHDN, CDR2 FVKESK. CDR3 length: 15 amino acids. Trimming took off 1 base at V and 7 bases at J, with 14 bases between the two ends. The CDR3 here is CASSQGAGWGNEQFF. The CDR3 bases are TGTGCCAGCAGCCAAGGTGCGGGGTGGGGTAATGAGCAGTTCTTC.

This clonotype was observed a single time. V and J are TRBV10-3 and TRBJ2-2; tentatively, D is TRBD1 (5 bases). CDR1 ENHRY and CDR2 SYGVKD come from the germline V gene. The CDR3 is 14 residues long. V was trimmed by 7 bases and J by 0 bases, leaving 9 bases between them. The CDR3 reads CAITVTANTGELFF. DNA of the CDR3: TGTGCCATCACCGTGACAGCGAACACCGGGGAGCTGTTTTTT.

The genes are TRBV11-2 and TRBJ2-7, with D perhaps assigned TRBD1 or TRBD2 (5 bases each). The V end lost 7 bases, the J end lost 8 bases, and 12 bases lay between the germline ends. Germline V gene data show CDR1 as SGHAT and CDR2 as FQNNGV. The CDR3 totals 11 residues. The CDR3 spells CASNSLGQQYF. The CDR3 bases are TGTGCCAGCAACTCTCTGGGACAGCAGTACTTC. The entire variable domain, with the rest obtained from reference TRBV11-2 and TRBJ2-7, is as follows: EAGVAQSPRYKIIEKRQSVAFWCNPISGHATLYWYQQILGQGPKLLIQFQNNGVVDDSQLPKDRFSAERLKGVDSTLKIQPAKLEDSAVYLCASNSLGQQYFGPGTRLTVT.

This clonotype was observed at least ten times. V gene TRBV6-1 combines with J gene TRBJ2-1; D perhaps matches TRBD2 (5 bases). Trimming pared 2 bases from V and 4 bases from J, leaving 12 bases between. The CDR3 consists of 15 residues. Germline CDR1 reads MNHNS; CDR2 reads SASEGT. This CDR3 is CASSEYGSQYNEQFF. CDR3 sequence (DNA): TGTGCCAGCAGTGAATATGGGAGCCAATACAATGAGCAGTTCTTC.

This rearrangement joins TRBV20-1 to TRBJ2-5; 9 bases line up with TRBD1. The J segment lost 5 bases and the V segment lost 6 bases, leaving 4 bases of the junction unmatched. CDR3 length equals 12 residues. Germline assignment: CDR1 DFQATT and CDR2 SNEGSKA (reference sequence). The CDR3 DNA reads TGCAGTGCCGGGACAGGGCGGGAGACCCAGTACTTC. This codes for CSAGTGRETQYF.

The gene calls are TRBV2 and TRBJ2-7, with D possibly being TRBD2 (5 bases). Germline CDR1 is SNHLY and CDR2 is FYNNEI. This CDR3 comprises 15 residues. The V end lost 10 bases, the J end lost 6 bases, and 25 bases lay between the germline ends. The CDR3 loop is CATLKEASYSSEQYF. In DNA, the CDR3 is TGTGCCACCTTGAAGGAGGCTAGCTACTCATCCGAGCAGTACTTC.

The chain is built from TRBV2 and TRBJ1-5; unclear D gene. V shed 10 bases and J shed 3 bases, with 19 bases lying between them. Looked up from germline, CDR1 is SNHLY and CDR2 is FYNNEI. The CDR3 is 15 residues long. CDR3 region: CATSRDSPTNQPQHF. Written as DNA, the CDR3 is TGTGCCACCAGCAGAGATTCACCGACCAATCAGCCCCAGCATTTT.